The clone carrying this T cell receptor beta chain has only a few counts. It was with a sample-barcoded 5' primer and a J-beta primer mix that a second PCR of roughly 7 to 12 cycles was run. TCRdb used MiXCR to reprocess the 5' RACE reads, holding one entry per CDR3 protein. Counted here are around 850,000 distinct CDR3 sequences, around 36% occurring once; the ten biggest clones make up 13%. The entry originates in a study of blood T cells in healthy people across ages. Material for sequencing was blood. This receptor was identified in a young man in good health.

The CDR3 DNA reads as TGTGCCAGCAGTTTATCTCAATACAATGAGCAGTTCTTC. It is translated as CASSLSQYNEQFF. The rearrangement uses TRBV12-3 or TRBV12-4 and TRBJ2-1; D unclear. V was shortened by 2 bases and J by 4 bases, with 6 bases between the two germline ends. The CDR3 has 13 amino acids.